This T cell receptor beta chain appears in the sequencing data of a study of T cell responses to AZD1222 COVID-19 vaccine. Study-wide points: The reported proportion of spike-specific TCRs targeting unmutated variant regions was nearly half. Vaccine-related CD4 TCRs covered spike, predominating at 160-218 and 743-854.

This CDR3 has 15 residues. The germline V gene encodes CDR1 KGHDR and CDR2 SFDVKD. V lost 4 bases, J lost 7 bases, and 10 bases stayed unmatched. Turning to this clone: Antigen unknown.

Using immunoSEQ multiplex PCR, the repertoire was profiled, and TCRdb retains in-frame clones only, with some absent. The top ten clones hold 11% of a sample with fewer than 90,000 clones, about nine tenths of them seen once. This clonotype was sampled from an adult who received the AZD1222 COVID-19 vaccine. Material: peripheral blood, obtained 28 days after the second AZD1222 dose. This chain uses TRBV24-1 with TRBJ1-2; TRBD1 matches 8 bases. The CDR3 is CATSDASTGGGGYTF. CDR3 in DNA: TGTGCCACCAGTGACGCCTCTACAGGGGGGGGTGGCTACACCTTC.